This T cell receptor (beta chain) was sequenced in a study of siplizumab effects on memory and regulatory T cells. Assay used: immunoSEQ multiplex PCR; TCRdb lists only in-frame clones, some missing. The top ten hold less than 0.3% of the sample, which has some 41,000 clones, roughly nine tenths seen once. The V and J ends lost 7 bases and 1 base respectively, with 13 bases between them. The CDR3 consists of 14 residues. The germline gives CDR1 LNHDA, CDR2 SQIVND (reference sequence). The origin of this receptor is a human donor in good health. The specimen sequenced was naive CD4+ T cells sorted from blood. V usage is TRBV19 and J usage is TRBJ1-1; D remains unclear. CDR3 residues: CASTLGRGNTEAFF. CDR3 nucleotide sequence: TGTGCCAGTACCCTAGGTCGGGGGAACACTGAAGCTTTCTTT.